The T cell receptor (beta chain) described here comes from a study of OX40 agonist ivuxolimab in advanced cancers. The overall study: Across the patients, intravenous ivuxolimab was delivered every 2 weeks at 0.01 to 10 mg/kg.

Sequencing used immunoSEQ multiplex PCR; TCRdb keeps in-frame clones, though not all of them. The table lists about 79,000 clones, about 85% of them singletons. The CDR3 contains 13 residues. Trimming took off 2 bases at V and 1 base at J, with 4 bases between the two ends. Germline CDR1 is MNHEY and CDR2 is SMNVEV (reference sequence). This material consisted of CD4+ or CD8+ T cells sorted from blood, taken in a trial of the OX40 agonist ivuxolimab. The chain uses TRBV27 and TRBJ2-3; D remains ambiguous. The source of this sequence is an adult with an advanced solid tumor such as melanoma, head and neck, liver or kidney cancer. The chain's CDR3 is CASSLGGTDTQYF. The CDR3 region has the DNA TGTGCCAGCAGTTTAGGGGGCACAGATACGCAGTATTTT.